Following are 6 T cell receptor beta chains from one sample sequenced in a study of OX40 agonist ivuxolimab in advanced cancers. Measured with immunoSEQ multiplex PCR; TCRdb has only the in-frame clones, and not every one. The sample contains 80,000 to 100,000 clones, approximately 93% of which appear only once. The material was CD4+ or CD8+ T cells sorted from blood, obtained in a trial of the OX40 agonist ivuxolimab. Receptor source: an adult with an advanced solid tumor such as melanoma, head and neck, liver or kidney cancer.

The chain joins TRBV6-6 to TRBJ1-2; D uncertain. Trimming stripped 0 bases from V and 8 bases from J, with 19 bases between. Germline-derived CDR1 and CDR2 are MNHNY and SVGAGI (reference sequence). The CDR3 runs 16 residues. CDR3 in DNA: TGTGCCAGCAGTTACTCGAACTCCAGGAGATCCAGCGGCTACACCTTC. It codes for CASSYSNSRRSSGYTF.

DNA of the CDR3: TGTGCCAGCAGCTTAGTGGATCAGCCCCAGCATTTT. This sequence encodes CASSLVDQPQHF. The chain couples TRBV7-9 to TRBJ1-5; D gene ambiguous. Trimming shortened V by 1 base and J by 5 bases, and 3 bases separated the two germline ends. The CDR3 length is 12 residues. CDR1 is SEHNR and CDR2 is FQNEAQ in the germline V gene (reference sequence).

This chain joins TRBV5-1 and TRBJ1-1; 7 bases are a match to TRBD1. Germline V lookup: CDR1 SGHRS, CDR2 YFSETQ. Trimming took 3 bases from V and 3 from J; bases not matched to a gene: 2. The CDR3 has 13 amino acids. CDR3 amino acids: CASSWDSDTEAFF. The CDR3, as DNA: TGCGCCAGCAGCTGGGACAGCGACACTGAAGCTTTCTTT.

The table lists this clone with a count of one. The CDR3 sequence: CASSPDRANYGYTF. The CDR3 nucleotides read TGTGCCAGCAGCCCCGACAGGGCTAACTATGGCTACACCTTC. V usage is TRBV6-1 and J usage is TRBJ1-2; 7 bases map to TRBD1. The CDR3 contains 14 residues. CDR1 and CDR2 (germline): MNHNS, SASEGT. Trimming at V came to 6 bases and at J to 0 bases, leaving 4 bases not matched to a gene.

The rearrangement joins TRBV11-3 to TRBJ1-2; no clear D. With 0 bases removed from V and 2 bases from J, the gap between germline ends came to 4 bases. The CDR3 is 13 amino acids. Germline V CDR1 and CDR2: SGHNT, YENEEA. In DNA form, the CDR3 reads TGTGCCAGCAGCTTAGATCAGAACTATGGCTACACCTTC. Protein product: CASSLDQNYGYTF.

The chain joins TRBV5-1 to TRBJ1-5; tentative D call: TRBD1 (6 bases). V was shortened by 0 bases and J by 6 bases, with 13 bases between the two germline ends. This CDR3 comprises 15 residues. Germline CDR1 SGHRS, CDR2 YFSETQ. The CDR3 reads CASSLVPGAGQPQHF. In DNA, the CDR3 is TGCGCCAGCAGCTTGGTTCCAGGGGCGGGTCAGCCCCAGCATTTT.